This T cell receptor beta chain was documented in a study of tumor-infiltrating lymphocytes in primary liver carcinoma. Study results and limitations: Tumor region pairs shared more overlap than did tumor-adjacent and tumor-blood pairs. Significantly greater top-250-clone fractions characterized tumors relative to blood (p = 0.039). The use of bulk unsorted samples meant that CD4+ and CD8+ repertoires were not compared.

A remark on this clonotype: Its antigen is not identified. As the CDR3 is not closed by the conserved phenylalanine or tryptophan, this likely results from a read error.

The study extracted blood RNA from unsorted whole blood and also extracted germline DNA. Trimming took off 5 bases at V and 8 bases at J, with 9 bases between the two ends. In germline, CDR1 is MNHEY, CDR2 SVGAGI. The CDR3 runs 11 residues. The input was 450 to 500 ng total RNA; TCR beta cDNA was made from it with a constant-region primer. Three nested multiplex PCR rounds of slightly modified ARM-PCR generated TCR beta libraries. The first two PCR rounds used TRBV1-TRBV30 primers with a Cbeta primer, 9 to 11 cycles each. One entry per CDR3 protein, called by TCRdb with MiXCR from the multiplex PCR reads. The table includes fewer than 350,000 distinct CDR3 sequences, 50% to 70% detected once.

The sample was peripheral blood. This clonotype originated in a man in his forties with primary liver carcinoma and hepatitis B virus infection. The chain couples TRBV6-5 to TRBJ1-2, with D tentatively TRBD1 (6 bases). CDR3 protein: CASSGGTGYTS. CDR3 sequence (DNA): TGTGCCAGCAGTGGCGGGACAGGCTACACCTCC.